This T cell receptor beta chain was identified in a study of monozygotic twins with inflammatory bowel disease. General study points: Clonotype overlap with others was lower in IBD patients than in healthy twins, a difference that was greatest with disease activity. Lower TCRbeta diversity (inverse Simpson) was seen in IBD patients than in healthy co-twins.

To note about this clonotype: Its cognate antigen is unknown.

UMIs incorporating a 6-nucleotide sample barcode were appended by means of template switching. After re-calling the 5' RACE reads, TCRdb lists one entry per CDR3 protein, DNA absent. In all, the sample yields more than 300,000 distinct CDR3 sequences. Germline assignment: CDR1 MNHEY and CDR2 SVGEGT. The length of the CDR3 is 15 residues. The specimen sequenced was blood. The genes are TRBV6-2 or TRBV6-3 and TRBJ2-1; with no DNA, the TCRdb D assignment of TRBD1 cannot be verified. The receptor's source is a human donor with ulcerative colitis or Crohn's disease, or a healthy co-twin of an affected twin (not recorded which). The CDR3 here is CASSYGTVSYNEQFF.